These T cell receptor beta chains were read from a single sample in a study of T cell responses to AZD1222 COVID-19 vaccine. Only in-frame clones appear in the TCRdb table, and some are missing; sequencing was by immunoSEQ multiplex PCR. The sample yields about 170,000 clones, about 90% seen once. The input for sequencing was peripheral blood, taken 28 days after the second dose of the MenACWY control vaccine. Receptors were obtained from an adult who received the MenACWY meningococcal vaccine as a control. CDR3s include the opening cysteine and the closing phenylalanine or tryptophan.

>TRBV10-3|14|TRBJ2-2
CAISALLGTGELFF
>TRBV6-5|11|TRBJ2-7
CATRGSYEQYF
>TRBV3-1/TRBV3-2|15|TRBJ2-1
CASSQDMSWNNEQFF
>TRBV10-3|15|TRBJ2-1
CAINLREGYNSEQFF
>TRBV18|14|TRBJ1-1
CASSPTGTGTEAFF
>TRBV3-1/TRBV3-2|14|TRBJ2-2
CASSLQGVTGELFF
>TRBV6-2/TRBV6-3|15|TRBJ1-5
CASSYGPYSNQPQHF
>TRBV5-1|13|TRBJ2-5
CASSLWQGETQYF
>TRBV30|13|TRBJ2-1
CASPLQRGNEQFF
>TRBV3-1/TRBV3-2|15|TRBJ2-7
CASSQDLTGEDEQYF